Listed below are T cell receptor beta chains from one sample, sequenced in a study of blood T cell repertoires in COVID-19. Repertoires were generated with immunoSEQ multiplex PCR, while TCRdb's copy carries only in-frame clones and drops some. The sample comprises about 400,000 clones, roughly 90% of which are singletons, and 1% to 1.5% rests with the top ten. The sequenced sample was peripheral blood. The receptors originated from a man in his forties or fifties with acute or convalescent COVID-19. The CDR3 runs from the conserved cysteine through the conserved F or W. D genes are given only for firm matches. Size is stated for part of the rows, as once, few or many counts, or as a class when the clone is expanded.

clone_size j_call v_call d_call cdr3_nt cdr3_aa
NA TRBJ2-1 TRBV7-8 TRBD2 TGTGCCAGCACCCCAAGTGGGAGGGGTTCCTACAATGAGCAGTTCTTC CASTPSGRGSYNEQFF
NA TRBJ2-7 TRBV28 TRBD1 TGTGCCAGCAGTTTATCCGGGGACAGCACCTACGAGCAGTACTTC CASSLSGDSTYEQYF
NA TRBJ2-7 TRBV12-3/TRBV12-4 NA TGTGCCAGCAGTTCGACAGCCTCCTACGAGCAGTACTTC CASSSTASYEQYF
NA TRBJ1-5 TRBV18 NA TGTGCCAGCTCTTCAGCGGTGCCCAATCAGCCCCAGCATTTT CASSSAVPNQPQHF
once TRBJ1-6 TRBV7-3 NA TGTGCCAGCAGCCGGTCAGGAGGTGTTAATTCACCCCTCCACTTT CASSRSGGVNSPLHF
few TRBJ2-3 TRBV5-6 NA TGTGCCAGCAGCTTGGGGGGACACACAGATACGCAGTATTTT CASSLGGHTDTQYF
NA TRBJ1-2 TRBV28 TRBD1 TGTGCCAGCAGTGGACAGGGGTATGGCTACACCTTC CASSGQGYGYTF
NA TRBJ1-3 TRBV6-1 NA TGTGCCAGCAGTGAAGCCGGGAACTCTGGAAACACCATATATTTT CASSEAGNSGNTIYF
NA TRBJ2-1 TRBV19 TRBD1 TGTGCCAGTAGTATTCGACAGGGGGCGAGACATGAGCAGTTCTTC CASSIRQGARHEQFF
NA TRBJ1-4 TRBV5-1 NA TGCGCCAGCAAAGCGACGGGGACTAATGAAAAACTGTTTTTT CASKATGTNEKLFF
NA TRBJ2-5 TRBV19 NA TGTGCCAGTAGTATTGGTCGGCAAGAGACCCAGTACTTC CASSIGRQETQYF
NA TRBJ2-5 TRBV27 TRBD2 TGTGCCAGCAGCCGAAACGGGACTAGCGGGGAGGAGACCCAGTACTTC CASSRNGTSGEETQYF
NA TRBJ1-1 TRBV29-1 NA TGCAGCGTTGCCAGGAACACTGAAGCTTTCTTT CSVARNTEAFF
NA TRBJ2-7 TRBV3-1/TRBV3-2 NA TGTGCCAGCAGCCCCACGGGGGGCAACGAGCAGTACTTC CASSPTGGNEQYF
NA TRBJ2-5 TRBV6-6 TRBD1 TGTGCCAGCAGTCTGGGACAGGGCGAAGAGACCCAGTACTTC CASSLGQGEETQYF
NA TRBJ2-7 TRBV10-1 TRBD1 TGCGCCAGCAGCTATTACCGGGACAGGGGGCTCGCCGAGCAGTACTTC CASSYYRDRGLAEQYF